This T cell receptor beta chain stems from a study of metastatic and nonmetastatic thyroid tumors. Overall study context: Repertoire data that came from the blood and tumor or nodule tissue of malignant and benign thyroid patients were compared. Study results and limitations: Benign nodules reportedly had significantly lower TCR beta diversity than malignant thyroid tumors in blood and tumor.

V lost 0 bases, J lost 4 bases, and 13 bases lay in between. Germline CDR1 is GTSNPN and CDR2 is SVGIG (reference sequence). The CDR3 sequence is 15 residues long. No patient received treatment before thyroid surgery. Authors' methods: A classifier for distant metastasis in papillary thyroid cancer was constructed using CDR3 differences observed across clinicopathological groups. Via MiXCR, TCRdb re-called the PCR reads. The authors' filters were not applied to this entry. The profile covers 7,000 to 9,500 clones, with under 15% appearing a single time and around 5.7% taken by the ten largest. Comments on this clone: What it binds is not known.

V is TRBV30 and J is TRBJ1-3; D is undetermined. Sequences were obtained from blood. This sequence was found in a female donor with papillary thyroid cancer or a benign thyroid nodule (not recorded which). Some clones in this sample may be carry-over from other donors' samples. In nucleotides, the CDR3 is TGTGCCTGGAGTGTAGGTACCACTTACGGAAACACCATATATTTT. Amino acids: CAWSVGTTYGNTIYF.